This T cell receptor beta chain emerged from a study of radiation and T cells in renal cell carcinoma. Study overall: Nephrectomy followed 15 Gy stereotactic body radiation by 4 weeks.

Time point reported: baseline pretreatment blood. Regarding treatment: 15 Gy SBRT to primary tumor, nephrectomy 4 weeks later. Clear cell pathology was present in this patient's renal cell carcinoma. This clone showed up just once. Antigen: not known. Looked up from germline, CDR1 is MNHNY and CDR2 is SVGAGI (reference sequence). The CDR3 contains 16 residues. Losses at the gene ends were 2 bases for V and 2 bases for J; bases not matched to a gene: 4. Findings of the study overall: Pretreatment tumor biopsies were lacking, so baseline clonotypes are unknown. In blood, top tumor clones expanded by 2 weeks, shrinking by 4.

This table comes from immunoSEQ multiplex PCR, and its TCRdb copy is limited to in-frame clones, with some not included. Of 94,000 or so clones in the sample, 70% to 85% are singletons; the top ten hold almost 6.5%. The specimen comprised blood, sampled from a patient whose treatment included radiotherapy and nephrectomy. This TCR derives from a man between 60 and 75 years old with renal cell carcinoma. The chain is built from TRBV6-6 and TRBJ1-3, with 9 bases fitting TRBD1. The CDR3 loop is CASSYPGTGTGNTIYF. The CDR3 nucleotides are TGTGCCAGCAGTTACCCCGGGACAGGGACTGGAAACACCATATATTTT.